The text below deals with one T cell receptor (beta chain). Its antigen specificity is not known. Base qualities are not at hand, and no much larger clone is one base apart. These data come from a study of lymphopenia after photon versus proton radiotherapy (dated by TCRdb to about 2019). Regarding the research as a whole: In patients with gastrointestinal tumors who developed high-grade lymphopenia, the study compared the immunological effects of photon radiation therapy with those of proton radiation therapy. The goal of the study was to characterize the differences between the two radiation modalities in how they affect the immune system. The roughly 18 patients in the cohort had gastrointestinal tumors, were treated with either photon or proton therapy, and subsequently developed lymphopenia.

The paper as a whole reports these results and caveats: Among patients across the cohort who died, overall survival time showed an inverse correlation with a larger post-nadir drop in TCR diversity. The survival association was examined only in patients who died, and the authors described better survival with proton therapy as a possibility, not as a demonstrated result. After the lymphocyte count nadir, repertoires from photon-treated patients showed oligoclonal expansion, particularly of CD8+ Temra cells, and this expansion drove the decline in diversity. During treatment, patients who received proton therapy stayed relatively stable, whereas patients who received photon therapy lost naive T cells and TCR diversity and gained effector/memory populations.

Receptor amplification or capture employed the immunoSEQ multiplex PCR assay. Alongside multiparametric flow cytometry, deep sequencing of rearranged TCR beta loci was used to profile the T cell repertoires. The table was pulled from immuneACCESS by TCRdb, which kept in-frame rearrangements only. Such tables lose some clones; where checked, under half of the loss comes from unresolved V genes, and the rest has no known cause. Here the sample has 150,000 to 200,000 clones; more than 85% occur a single time. About 4.7% of the sample goes to the ten largest clones. The CDR3 sequence holds 14 residues, the cysteine and phenylalanine included. The only DNA kept is the CDR3, 42 bases in frame from the first base. CDR1 SNHLY and CDR2 FYNNEI were looked up in the germline V gene. The junction carries 9 bases between V and J, which are trimmed by 6 bases and 1 base respectively.

This material consisted of peripheral blood, taken from a patient treated with photon-based radiotherapy. The clonotype was recovered from a man in his fifties or sixties with gastric cancer. The rearrangement combines TRBV2 with TRBJ2-2, with a weak D call of TRBD1 (6 bases match). The nucleotide sequence is given as TGTGCCAGCAGCGGACAGTTGAACACCGGGGAGCTGTTTTTT. Its protein product is CASSGQLNTGELFF.